This T cell receptor beta chain is from a study of OX40 agonist ivuxolimab in advanced cancers. Whole-study context: Patients were treated with ivuxolimab, an agonistic anti-OX40 (CD134) antibody. Recorded diagnoses for dose-escalation patients were hepatocellular carcinoma, melanoma, renal cell or head and neck cancer. Participants, 75% to 85% male, averaged about 59 years of age, ranging from about 23 to 79. Study-wide results and limits: Expanded peripheral T-cell antigen specificity went undetermined.

TCRdb's copy holds only in-frame clones and misses some; the assay was immunoSEQ multiplex PCR. The table lists fewer than 85,000 clones, 80% of them singletons, with under 9.5% in the top ten. This clone has a single count. The antigen is not known. This receptor was taken from an adult with an advanced solid tumor such as melanoma, head and neck, liver or kidney cancer. The specimen was CD4+ or CD8+ T cells sorted from blood, collected in a trial of the OX40 agonist ivuxolimab.

CDR3 nucleotide sequence: TGTGCCAGCTCACCCAAGGGGGATGGCTACACCTTC. Its protein product is CASSPKGDGYTF. The J gene is TRBJ1-2, the V gene TRBV18, with a possible D match to TRBD1 (6 bases). This CDR3 is 12 amino acids long. Germline V CDR1 and CDR2: KGHSH, LQKENI. V was shortened by 3 bases and J by 6 bases, with 8 bases between the two germline ends.